This T cell receptor beta chain came from a study of blood T cell repertoires in COVID-19. On the study more broadly: The United States, Italy and Spain were the sources of the acute and convalescent COVID-19 samples. Nucleic acid was either cDNA or gDNA, and it came from T cells, B-cell-depleted T cells, or PBMCs.

The CDR3 is 13 amino acids. Between the trimmed V and J ends, which lost 3 bases and 5 bases, there was a span of 10 bases. Germline CDR1 reads SNHLY; CDR2 reads FYNNEI. Authors' analysis steps: Estimated nucleated cell counts came from reference gene primer amplification. Assay used: immunoSEQ multiplex PCR; TCRdb lists only in-frame clones, some missing. V, J and clone size reflect that table, while D and trimming were determined from the DNA. The table has some 100,000 clones, approximately 80% seen once. This chain connects TRBV2 to TRBJ2-5; D is possibly TRBD1 (6 bases). Sequencing was done on a sample of peripheral blood. This clonotype was obtained from a middle-aged man with acute or convalescent COVID-19. The chain's CDR3 is CASSEGAHETQYF. The CDR3 DNA sequence: TGTGCCAGCAGTGAGGGGGCGCATGAGACCCAGTACTTC.